This T cell receptor beta chain was sequenced in a study of shared clonotypes between healthy human individuals. Overall study: Per donor, CD8 memory used one plate, CD8 naive used two, CD4 memory used three and CD4 naive used three. Broader study findings: When compared with the clonotypes that were shared by all four sorted-subset donors, the non-shared clonotypes turned out to have lower generation probabilities.

With regard to this clone: Antigen specificity is unknown.

Every subset's genomic DNA went evenly onto several immunoSEQ plates. The method was immunoSEQ multiplex PCR; TCRdb's version includes in-frame clones alone and lacks a portion of them. Of about 1 million clones detected, about 80% appear once; the ten largest clones hold less than 1.5%. With V trimmed by 10 bases and J by 5 bases, 10 bases remained unmatched. CDR1 and CDR2 (germline): MNHEY, SVGAGI. CDR3 size: 13 residues. This chain connects TRBV6-5 to TRBJ2-7; 8 nucleotides match TRBD1. This TCR derives from a young man in good health. Sequencing was done on a sample of memory CD4+ T cells sorted from blood. Subset indicated: CD45RA-negative fraction. The CDR3 is CATTTRTGNEQYF. Written as DNA, the CDR3 is TGTGCCACGACAACAAGGACAGGGAACGAGCAGTACTTC.